Below, 10 T cell receptor beta chains from the same sample are listed, as sequenced in a study of T cell changes during pregnancy in multiple sclerosis. Measured with immunoSEQ multiplex PCR; TCRdb has only the in-frame clones, and not every one. The data hold about 110,000 clones, with just over 90% observed a single time. The material sequenced was peripheral blood, taken after pregnancy. These receptor sequences come from a female donor with multiple sclerosis, enrolled in a pregnancy study.

The chain links TRBV5-6 to TRBJ1-2; possibly TRBD1 for D (6 bases). CDR1 is SGHDT and CDR2 is YYEEEE in the germline V gene. Trimming removed 4 bases from V and 4 bases from J, with 14 bases in between. This CDR3 comprises 14 residues. Here the CDR3 DNA reads TGTGCCAGCAGCAACCGACAGGTTATCTATGGCTACACCTTC. Translated, it gives CASSNRQVIYGYTF.

Concerning this clone itself: The junction departs from the called germline gene at one end, perhaps through a read error. CDR3 DNA sequence: TGTGCCAGCAGTTACTCGACTGGGGGCAAGGGTATAGCCTTC. It encodes CASSYSTGGKGIAF. V gene TRBV6-6 combines with J gene TRBJ1-2; D is possibly TRBD1 (6 bases). Germline CDR1 is MNHNY and CDR2 is SVGAGI (reference sequence). This CDR3 contains 14 residues.

The rearrangement links TRBV18 to TRBJ1-6; 12 nucleotides match TRBD1. Trimming took 6 bases from V and 5 from J; bases not matched to a gene: 8. CDR1 is KGHSH, CDR2 LQKENI, per germline. CDR3 size: 17 residues. This CDR3 is CASSPGQGARNNSPLHF. For the CDR3, the DNA is TGTGCCAGCTCCCCGGGACAGGGGGCGAGGAATAATTCACCCCTCCACTTT.

In regard to this clone: Other DNA variants within this sample encode the same CDR3. The chain employs TRBV11-2 and TRBJ2-7, with no clear D. Trimming stripped 2 bases from V and 4 bases from J, with 9 bases between. CDR1 is SGHAT, CDR2 FQNNGV, per germline. The CDR3 covers 13 residues. The CDR3 loop is CASSLSQSYEQYF. The CDR3 nucleotides read TGTGCCAGCAGCTTATCACAGTCGTACGAGCAGTACTTC. Full variable domain (remainder filled in from reference TRBV11-2 and TRBJ2-7): EAGVAQSPRYKIIEKRQSVAFWCNPISGHATLYWYQQILGQGPKLLIQFQNNGVVDDSQLPKDRFSAERLKGVDSTLKIQPAKLEDSAVYLCASSLSQSYEQYFGPGTRLTVT.

The CDR3 DNA sequence: TGTGCCAGCAGTGGAACAGGGAGAAATCAGCCCCAGCATTTT. This gives the protein CASSGTGRNQPQHF. This chain connects TRBV6-5 to TRBJ1-5, with TRBD1 as a possible D gene (6 bases). The germline V gene has CDR1 MNHEY and CDR2 SVGAGI. The ends were cut back, 5 bases at V and 4 bases at J, with 12 bases in the middle. The CDR3 length is 14 residues.

The chain combines TRBV6-1 with TRBJ2-1; 13 nucleotides agree with TRBD2. Germline CDR1 MNHNS, CDR2 SASEGT. This CDR3 spans 18 amino acids. Germline trimming cut 2 bases from V and 12 bases from J; bases unmatched to any gene: 16. DNA for the CDR3: TGTGCCAGCAGTGAATCGATTAGACTAGCGGGGGGCACAATGAGGCAGTTCTTC. It encodes CASSESIRLAGGTMRQFF.

The chain combines TRBV10-1 with TRBJ1-1, with no clear D. This CDR3 region has 19 residues. The V end lost 3 bases, the J end lost 3 bases, and 26 bases lay between the germline ends. Germline V gene lookup returns CDR1 WNHNN and CDR2 SYGVQD (reference sequence). For the CDR3, the DNA is TGCGCCAGCAGTGACGGGGTCACCGTCTGTTGTAGCTTGTACACTGAAGCTTTCTTT. It translates to CASSDGVTVCCSLYTEAFF.

The chain joins TRBV14 to TRBJ1-1; 11 nucleotides align to TRBD1. Germline CDR1 is SGHDN and CDR2 is FVKESK. This CDR3 is built from 14 residues. The V and J ends lost 3 bases and 4 bases, in that order; junction bases with no gene match: 1. The CDR3 region has the DNA TGTGCCAGCAGCCAGGGGACAGGGGGCACTGAAGCTTTCTTT. This codes for CASSQGTGGTEAFF. Full variable domain (rest looked up from reference TRBV14 and TRBJ1-1): EAGVTQFPSHSVIEKGQTVTLRCDPISGHDNLYWYRRVMGKEIKFLLHFVKESKQDESGMPNNRFLAERTGGTYSTLKVQPAELEDSGVYFCASSQGTGGTEAFFGQGTRLTVV.

This clone showed up just a few times. V usage is TRBV18 and J usage is TRBJ1-2; the match to TRBD1 covers 8 bases. CDR3 length: 16 residues. The trim removed 2 bases at V and 4 bases at J, leaving 9 bases unmatched. Germline V gene lookup returns CDR1 KGHSH and CDR2 LQKENI. CDR3 amino acids: CASSPIPGQEAYGYTF. The CDR3 DNA reads TGTGCCAGCTCACCAATACCGGGACAGGAGGCCTATGGCTACACCTTC.

This chain links TRBV5-4 with TRBJ2-5; TRBD1 matches at 10 bases. The V and J ends lost 4 bases and 4 bases, in that order; junction bases with no gene match: 10. Germline V lookup: CDR1 SGHNT, CDR2 YYREEE (reference sequence). The CDR3 has 16 amino acids. The CDR3 reads CASSEYGTGERETQYF. The CDR3 bases are TGTGCCAGCAGCGAGTACGGGACAGGGGAACGAGAGACCCAGTACTTC. Full variable domain (rest looked up from reference TRBV5-4 and TRBJ2-5): ETGVTQSPTHLIKTRGQQVTLRCSSQSGHNTVSWYQQALGQGPQFIFQYYREEENGRGNFPPRFSGLQFPNYSSELNVNALELDDSALYLCASSEYGTGERETQYFGPGTRLLVL.